This T cell receptor (beta chain) was identified during a study of blood T cell repertoires in COVID-19. In the study overall: COVID-19 samples collected from the United States, Italy and Spain covered acute and convalescent phases. PBMCs, B-cell-depleted T cells, or T cells provided the cDNA or gDNA that made up the material.

Trimming left V 5 bases short and J 0 bases short, with 10 bases between. The CDR3 consists of 14 residues. Germline loops: CDR1 MNHEY, CDR2 SMNVEV (reference sequence). Authors' processing steps: By means of reference gene primer amplification, nucleated cell counts were estimated. The protocol was immunoSEQ multiplex PCR, while the TCRdb copy is restricted to in-frame clones and leaves out a portion. V, J and clone size derive from that table, while D and trimming were established from the DNA sequence. The table has some 97,000 clones, about 77% seen once; the top ten hold roughly a third. The TCR sequence derives from a man in his sixties or seventies with active or convalescent COVID-19. What was sequenced was peripheral blood. V usage is TRBV27 and J usage is TRBJ1-1; D perhaps matches TRBD1 (6 bases). The CDR3 reads CASSIQGLNTEAFF. The CDR3 nucleotides are TGTGCCAGCAGTATACAGGGACTGAACACTGAAGCTTTCTTT.